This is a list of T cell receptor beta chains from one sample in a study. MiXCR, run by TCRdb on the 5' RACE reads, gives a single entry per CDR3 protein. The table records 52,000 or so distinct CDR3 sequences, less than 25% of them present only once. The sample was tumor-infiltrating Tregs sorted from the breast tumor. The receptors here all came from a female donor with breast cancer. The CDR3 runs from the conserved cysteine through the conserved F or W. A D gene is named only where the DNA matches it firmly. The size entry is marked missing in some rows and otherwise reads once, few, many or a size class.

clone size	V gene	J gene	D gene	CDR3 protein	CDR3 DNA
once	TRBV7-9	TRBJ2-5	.	CATTSVKETQYF	TGTGCAACGACTAGTGTCAAAGAGACCCAGTACTTC
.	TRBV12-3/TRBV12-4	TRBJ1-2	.	CASSLKWNYGYTF	TGTGCCAGCAGTTTAAAATGGAACTATGGCTACACCTTC
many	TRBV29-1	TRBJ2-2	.	CSVVLQGGTGELFF	TGCAGCGTTGTACTACAGGGTGGTACCGGGGAGCTGTTTTTT
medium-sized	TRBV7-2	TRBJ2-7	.	CASSSRTAHEQYF	TGTGCCAGCAGCTCCCGGACCGCGCACGAGCAGTACTTC
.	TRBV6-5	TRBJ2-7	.	CASSREGKRYF	TGTGCCAGCAGTAGAGAGGGGAAGCGGTACTTC
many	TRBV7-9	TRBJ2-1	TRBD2	CASSASGGTYNEQFF	TGTGCCAGCAGCGCTAGCGGGGGGACCTACAATGAGCAGTTCTTC
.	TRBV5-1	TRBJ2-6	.	CASNEQEIPGANVLTF	TGCGCCAGCAATGAACAGGAGATCCCTGGGGCCAACGTCCTGACTTTC
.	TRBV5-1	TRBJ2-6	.	CASSLGTGANVLTF	TGCGCCAGCAGCTTGGGGACTGGGGCCAACGTCCTGACTTTC
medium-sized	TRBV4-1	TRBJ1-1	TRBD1	CASSQEVTGDTEAFF	TGCGCCAGCAGCCAAGAGGTAACAGGGGACACTGAAGCTTTCTTT
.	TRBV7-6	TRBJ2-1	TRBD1	CASSLVGTEKEQFF	TGTGCCAGCAGCTTAGTCGGGACAGAGAAAGAGCAGTTCTTC
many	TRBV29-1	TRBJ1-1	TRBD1	CSVDSDRGVTEAFF	TGCAGCGTGGATTCGGACAGGGGCGTCACTGAAGCTTTCTTT
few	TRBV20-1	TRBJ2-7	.	CSAPLLASYEQYF	TGCAGTGCGCCGCTCCTAGCGAGTTACGAGCAGTACTTC
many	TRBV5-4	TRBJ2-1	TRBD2	CASSATPSGRFNEQFF	TGTGCCAGCAGCGCGACCCCTAGCGGGAGATTCAATGAGCAGTTCTTC
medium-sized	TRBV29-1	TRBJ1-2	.	CSVGTGVGYGYTF	TGCAGCGTGGGTACAGGAGTCGGCTATGGCTACACCTTC
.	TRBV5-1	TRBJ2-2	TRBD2	CATRRREAGELFF	TGCGCCACTCGACGACGGGAGGCCGGGGAGCTGTTTTTT
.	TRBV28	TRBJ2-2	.	CATGPNTGELFF	TGTGCCACTGGTCCGAACACCGGGGAGCTGTTTTTT
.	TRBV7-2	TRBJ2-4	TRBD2	CASSPDRMGGNIQYF	TGTGCCAGCAGTCCCGACCGGATGGGAGGGAACATTCAGTACTTC
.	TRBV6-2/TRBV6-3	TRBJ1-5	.	CASSYGGAGQPQHF	TGTGCCAGCAGTTACGGGGGGGCCGGTCAGCCCCAGCATTTT
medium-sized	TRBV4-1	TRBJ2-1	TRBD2	CASSQEFETSGKNEQFF	TGCGCCAGCAGCCAAGAATTCGAGACTAGCGGGAAAAATGAGCAGTTCTTC
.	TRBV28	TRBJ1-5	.	CASSYVRGLQPQHF	TGTGCCAGCAGTTACGTCAGAGGGCTTCAGCCCCAGCATTTT
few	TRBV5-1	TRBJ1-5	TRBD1	CASSPSYGTGSSTGNQPQHF	TGCGCCAGCAGCCCTTCTTACGGGACAGGAAGTTCCACGGGCAATCAGCCCCAGCATTTT
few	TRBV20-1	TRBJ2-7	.	CSAKEQYF	TGCAGTGCTAAGGAGCAGTACTTC
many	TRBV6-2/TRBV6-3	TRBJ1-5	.	CASSYTLNQPQHF	TGTGCCAGCAGTTACACATTAAATCAGCCCCAGCATTTT
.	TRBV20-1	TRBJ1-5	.	CSASILRRPNQPQHF	TGCAGTGCTAGTATCCTTCGTCGCCCCAATCAGCCCCAGCATTTT
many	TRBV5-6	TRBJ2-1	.	CASSSQHSNEQFF	TGTGCCAGCAGCTCGCAACATAGCAATGAGCAGTTCTTC
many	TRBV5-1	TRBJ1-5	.	CASSYGGGGNQPQHF	TGCGCCAGCAGCTATGGGGGGGGCGGCAATCAGCCCCAGCATTTT
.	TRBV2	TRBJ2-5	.	CASSDGQGGETQYF	TGTGCCAGCAGTGACGGTCAGGGTGGGGAGACCCAGTACTTC
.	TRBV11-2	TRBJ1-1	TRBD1	CASSWGQTSALEAFF	TGTGCCAGCAGCTGGGGACAGACCTCGGCACTTGAAGCTTTCTTT
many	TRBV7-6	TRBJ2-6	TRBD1	CASSLAPTGEGSNVLTF	TGTGCCAGCAGCTTAGCTCCGACAGGGGAAGGATCCAACGTCCTGACTTTC
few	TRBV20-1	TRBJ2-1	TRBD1	CSAVRTGQEQFF	TGCAGTGCCGTGAGGACAGGCCAAGAGCAGTTCTTC
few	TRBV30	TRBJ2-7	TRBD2	CAWSVSRASGRTNPYEQYF	TGTGCCTGGAGTGTAAGTAGGGCTAGCGGGAGGACCAACCCCTACGAGCAGTACTTC
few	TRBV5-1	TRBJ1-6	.	CASSAFGPTSSYNSPLHF	TGCGCCAGCAGCGCCTTCGGACCTACGAGCTCCTATAATTCACCCCTCCACTTT
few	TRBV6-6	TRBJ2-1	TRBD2	CASSGTSGGAYNEQFF	TGTGCCAGCAGTGGGACTAGCGGGGGGGCCTACAATGAGCAGTTCTTC
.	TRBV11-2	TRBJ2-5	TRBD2	CASSELAGAVETQYF	TGTGCCAGCAGCGAACTAGCGGGAGCAGTAGAGACCCAGTACTTC
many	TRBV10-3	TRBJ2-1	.	CAISDSANEQFF	TGTGCCATCAGTGACTCTGCCAATGAGCAGTTCTTC